This is a list of T cell receptor beta chains from one sample in a study of spatial heterogeneity in lung cancer. Via MiXCR, TCRdb re-called the 5' RACE reads, giving one row per CDR3 protein. This sample has around 23,000 distinct CDR3 sequences, with 2.5% to 4% found just once. The sequenced sample was PBMCs, obtained at surgery. These receptors came from a female donor with early-stage non-small cell lung cancer. The CDR3 runs from the conserved cysteine through the conserved F or W. Each record gives: CDR3 DNA, CDR3 protein, clone size, J gene, D gene, V gene. D genes are given only for firm matches. A row's size may be missing; if present it is once, few, many or a size class.

DNA: TGTGCCACTACGACGGGACTAGCGGGAGTCCATGAGCAGTTCTTC; CDR3: CATTTGLAGVHEQFF; size: many; J: TRBJ2-1; D: TRBD2; V: TRBV15
DNA: TGTGCCAGCAGTAGGTCGAGCGGAAACTTCATGAACACTGAAGCTTTCTTT; CDR3: CASSRSSGNFMNTEAFF; size: many; J: TRBJ1-1; D: .; V: TRBV27
DNA: TGTGCCAGCAGTTTAGGGACGGCGGGGACCGGGGAGCTGTTTTTT; CDR3: CASSLGTAGTGELFF; size: .; J: TRBJ2-2; D: .; V: TRBV28
DNA: TGTGCCAGCAGCTACGGACTAGCACTACAAGAACCCCAGTACTTC; CDR3: CASSYGLALQEPQYF; size: many; J: TRBJ2-5; D: TRBD2; V: TRBV2
DNA: TGTGCCAGCAGTTTCCAGAACTACAATGAGCAGTTCTTC; CDR3: CASSFQNYNEQFF; size: many; J: TRBJ2-1; D: .; V: TRBV27
DNA: TGTGCCAGCAGCTTTTCAGGACTAGCGGGAGGATCATACGAGCAGTACTTC; CDR3: CASSFSGLAGGSYEQYF; size: many; J: TRBJ2-7; D: TRBD2; V: TRBV5-5
DNA: TGTGCCAGTAGAACCGGGACAGGGGGCCGAGAGACCCAGTACTTC; CDR3: CASRTGTGGRETQYF; size: many; J: TRBJ2-5; D: TRBD1; V: TRBV19
DNA: TGCGCCAGCATTAGCGGGAGTTCGGTGACAGATACGCAGTATTTT; CDR3: CASISGSSVTDTQYF; size: few; J: TRBJ2-3; D: TRBD2; V: TRBV5-1
DNA: TGTGCCAGCAGCGTCGGAGTTAGGAATGAGCAGTTCTTC; CDR3: CASSVGVRNEQFF; size: many; J: TRBJ2-1; D: .; V: TRBV9
DNA: TGCGCCAGCAGCCAAGGAGGTCTACTAGCGGGAGGAAGGGATGAGCAGTTCTTC; CDR3: CASSQGGLLAGGRDEQFF; size: many; J: TRBJ2-1; D: TRBD2; V: TRBV4-1
DNA: TGTGCCAGCAGTACGCTACTAGCGGGAGCCCCTCGTACGCAGTATTTT; CDR3: CASSTLLAGAPRTQYF; size: many; J: TRBJ2-3; D: TRBD2; V: TRBV28
DNA: TGCAGTGTACCGGGTACATCGAACACTGAAGCTTTCTTT; CDR3: CSVPGTSNTEAFF; size: many; J: TRBJ1-1; D: .; V: TRBV20-1
DNA: TGCGCCAGCAGCTACTGGACAGGGGGCTTGGATGAGCAGTTCTTC; CDR3: CASSYWTGGLDEQFF; size: many; J: TRBJ2-1; D: TRBD1; V: TRBV5-1
DNA: TGTGCCAGCAGTTACTCCGGGCATCAGCCCCAGCATTTT; CDR3: CASSYSGHQPQHF; size: many; J: TRBJ1-5; D: .; V: TRBV6-5
DNA: TGTGCCACCAGTGGGCCGAACACCGGGGAGCTGTTTTTT; CDR3: CATSGPNTGELFF; size: many; J: TRBJ2-2; D: .; V: TRBV24-1
DNA: TGTGCCAGCAGCCTTAGGGGGACACCCAAGTTCTTC; CDR3: CASSLRGTPKFF; size: many; J: TRBJ2-1; D: .; V: TRBV9
DNA: TGTGCCAGCAGCCCGAGAGAGCGGGAGGTGTACAATGAGCAGTTCTTC; CDR3: CASSPREREVYNEQFF; size: few; J: TRBJ2-1; D: TRBD2; V: TRBV7-9
DNA: TGTGCCAGCAGAAGACGCGGGAGAACAGATACGCAGTATTTT; CDR3: CASRRRGRTDTQYF; size: many; J: TRBJ2-3; D: TRBD2; V: TRBV27
DNA: TGCGCCAGCAGCTTGGGTGGCGGAAGCACAGATACGCAGTATTTT; CDR3: CASSLGGGSTDTQYF; size: many; J: TRBJ2-3; D: .; V: TRBV5-1
DNA: TGCGCCAGCAGTGAGTTCAGTCAAAATCAGCCCCAGCATTTT; CDR3: CASSEFSQNQPQHF; size: many; J: TRBJ1-5; D: .; V: TRBV10-2
DNA: TGCGCCAGCAGCTTGGCGGGACAGGGGGCCCTCGAGCAGTACTTC; CDR3: CASSLAGQGALEQYF; size: many; J: TRBJ2-7; D: TRBD1; V: TRBV5-1
DNA: TGTGCCAGCAGCTTAAGGGGACAGGGAAGAGAGACCCAGTACTTC; CDR3: CASSLRGQGRETQYF; size: many; J: TRBJ2-5; D: TRBD1; V: TRBV7-3
DNA: TGTGCCAGCAGGGGCTGGGCTAGCGGGGGGGAGACCCAGTACTTC; CDR3: CASRGWASGGETQYF; size: many; J: TRBJ2-5; D: TRBD2; V: TRBV25-1
DNA: TGTGCCAGCTCACCCCGACAGGGGGCGGGTGAAGCTTTCTTT; CDR3: CASSPRQGAGEAFF; size: many; J: TRBJ1-1; D: TRBD1; V: TRBV18